This T cell receptor (beta chain) was profiled in a study of OX40 agonist ivuxolimab in advanced cancers. Whole-study findings and limits: Antigen specificity remained undetermined for the expanded peripheral T cells.

The CDR3 sequence is 12 residues long. Per the germline V gene, CDR1 is SGHNT and CDR2 is YENEEA. V was cut by 5 bases and J by 5 bases, with 7 bases left in between. A remark on this clone: The target antigen is unknown.

The data were produced by immunoSEQ multiplex PCR, yet TCRdb's version contains in-frame clones alone and is incomplete. The data show under 85,000 clones, more than 75% seen once. The source of this sequence is an adult with an advanced solid tumor such as melanoma, head and neck, liver or kidney cancer. Sequencing used CD4+ or CD8+ T cells sorted from blood, obtained in a trial of the OX40 agonist ivuxolimab. The chain recombines TRBV11-3 with TRBJ2-1; no definite D call. In DNA form, the CDR3 reads TGTGCCAGCAGCGCGAATGACAATGAGCAGTTCTTC. As protein: CASSANDNEQFF.